A single sample gave rise to the 3 T cell receptor beta chains below, sequenced in a study of T cells in Graves' hyperthyroidism and ophthalmopathy. Amplified regions were TCR beta CDR3 sequences from RNA transcripts. A first-round RT-PCR of the TCR CDR3 used the HTBI primer set. TCRdb processed the multiplex PCR reads anew with MiXCR; each CDR3 protein has one entry. The sample includes 300,000 to 400,000 distinct CDR3 sequences, under 25% of them seen just once. The sequenced sample consisted of blood. These receptor sequences come from a woman aged 45-59 years with Graves' hyperthyroidism.

The sample holds many counts of this clonotype. The chain uses TRBV7-9 and TRBJ2-1; TRBD2 aligns across 11 bases. Germline V gene sequence: CDR1 SEHNR, CDR2 FQNEAQ (reference sequence). The trim removed 4 bases at V and 9 bases at J, leaving 5 bases unmatched. This CDR3 has 14 residues. The CDR3 region has the DNA TGTGCCAGCAGCTCGGGACTAGCGGTGGCTGAGCAGTTCTTC. Its protein is CASSSGLAVAEQFF.

The J gene is TRBJ2-3, the V gene TRBV6-2 or TRBV6-3; 11 positions agree with TRBD2. In germline, CDR1 is MNHEY, CDR2 SVGEGT. J lost 8 bases, V lost 1 base, and 8 bases had no gene match. The CDR3 consists of 16 residues. The DNA of the CDR3 is TGTGCCAGCAGTTACTACCTAGCGGGGGGCCTCGGTACGCAGTATTTT. This encodes CASSYYLAGGLGTQYF.

A remark on this clonotype: This may come from a read error, since a much larger clone is one base off. The chain uses TRBV25-1 and TRBJ2-4, with D possibly being TRBD1 (6 bases). Germline CDR1 is MGHDK and CDR2 is SYGVNS. This CDR3 spans 14 amino acids. Deletions cut 6 bases from V and 0 bases from J, with 9 bases between. The CDR3 protein is CASRDSLAKNIQYF. CDR3 nucleotides: TGTGCCAGCAGGGACAGTCTAGCCAAAAACATTCAGTACTTC.